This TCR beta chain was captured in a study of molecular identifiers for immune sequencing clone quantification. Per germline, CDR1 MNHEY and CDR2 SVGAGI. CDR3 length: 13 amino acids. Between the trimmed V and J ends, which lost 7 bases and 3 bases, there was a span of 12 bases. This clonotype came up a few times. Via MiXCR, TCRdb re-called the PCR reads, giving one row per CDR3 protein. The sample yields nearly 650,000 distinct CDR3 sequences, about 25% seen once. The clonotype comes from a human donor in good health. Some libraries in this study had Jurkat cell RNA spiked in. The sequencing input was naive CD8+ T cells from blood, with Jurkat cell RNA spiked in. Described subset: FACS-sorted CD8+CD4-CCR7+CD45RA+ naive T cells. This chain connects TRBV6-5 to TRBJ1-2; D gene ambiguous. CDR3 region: CASTVGRHYGYTF. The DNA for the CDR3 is TGTGCCAGCACCGTCGGCAGGCACTATGGCTACACCTTC.